The rows below give T cell receptor beta chains drawn from one sample of a study of shared clonotypes between healthy human individuals. The repertoire was sequenced with immunoSEQ multiplex PCR; TCRdb's copy has only in-frame clones and lacks some. Here the sample spans roughly 2.2 million clones, roughly 93% being singletons. The sample comprised naive CD4+ T cells from PBMCs. The receptors were sampled from a young man in good health. Some clones in this sample may be carry-over from other donors' samples. Both conserved end residues are part of each CDR3. Fields, in order: V gene, D gene, J gene, clone size, CDR3 DNA, CDR3 protein. D genes are given only for firm matches. Rows may omit the clone size; those that give it use once, few, many or a size class.

v_call: TRBV5-1
d_call: -
j_call: TRBJ2-1
clone_size: -
cdr3_nt: TGCGCCAGCAGCTCGAGCGGGGACACCTACAATGAGCAGTTCTTC
cdr3_aa: CASSSSGDTYNEQFF

v_call: TRBV27
d_call: -
j_call: TRBJ1-1
clone_size: -
cdr3_nt: TGTGCCAGCAGTACCTCGTGGAACACTGAAGCTTTCTTT
cdr3_aa: CASSTSWNTEAFF

v_call: TRBV7-8
d_call: TRBD1
j_call: TRBJ1-5
clone_size: once
cdr3_nt: TGTGCCAGCAGCCCACCGGGACAGGGAATCAGCAATCAGCCCCAGCATTTT
cdr3_aa: CASSPPGQGISNQPQHF

v_call: TRBV5-1
d_call: TRBD1
j_call: TRBJ2-2
clone_size: -
cdr3_nt: TGCGCCAGCAGCACAAGAACCGGGACAGTGAACACCGGGGAGCTGTTTTTT
cdr3_aa: CASSTRTGTVNTGELFF

v_call: TRBV7-3
d_call: TRBD2
j_call: TRBJ2-2
clone_size: -
cdr3_nt: TGTGCCAGCAGCTTTAGTAGCGGGAGAGGTACCGGGGAGCTGTTTTTT
cdr3_aa: CASSFSSGRGTGELFF

v_call: TRBV7-2
d_call: TRBD2
j_call: TRBJ2-3
clone_size: -
cdr3_nt: TGTGCCAGCACCACAGGGTTAGCGGGACGGACAGATACGCAGTATTTT
cdr3_aa: CASTTGLAGRTDTQYF

v_call: TRBV5-1
d_call: -
j_call: TRBJ1-5
clone_size: -
cdr3_nt: TGCGCCAGCAGCTTGGTCCTAGCCGCTCCTTTTGTTCAGCCCCAGCATTTT
cdr3_aa: CASSLVLAAPFVQPQHF

v_call: TRBV28
d_call: TRBD2
j_call: TRBJ2-3
clone_size: -
cdr3_nt: TGTGCCACTGGGACTAGCGGGACCGTAAGAGATACGCAGTATTTT
cdr3_aa: CATGTSGTVRDTQYF

v_call: TRBV28
d_call: -
j_call: TRBJ2-6
clone_size: -
cdr3_nt: TGTGCCAGCAAAACTACAGGTTTCGCTGGGGCCAACGTCCTGACTTTC
cdr3_aa: CASKTTGFAGANVLTF

v_call: TRBV11-2
d_call: -
j_call: TRBJ2-1
clone_size: -
cdr3_nt: TGTGCCAGCAGCTTAGTAATTGGGAGAAGGAATGAGCAGTTCTTC
cdr3_aa: CASSLVIGRRNEQFF

v_call: TRBV13
d_call: TRBD1
j_call: TRBJ1-1
clone_size: -
cdr3_nt: TGTGCCAGCAGCTCCCGACAGGGGCCGAAAGCTTTCTTT
cdr3_aa: CASSSRQGPKAFF

v_call: TRBV12-2
d_call: -
j_call: TRBJ2-7
clone_size: -
cdr3_nt: TGTGCAAGTCTACCTGACCCTAGCGGAACCCCAGAATTTCCCTACGAGCAGTACTTC
cdr3_aa: CASLPDPSGTPEFPYEQYF

v_call: TRBV19
d_call: -
j_call: TRBJ1-5
clone_size: few
cdr3_nt: TGTGCCAGTAGTGAGGGGACATCTTATAGCAATCAGCCCCAGCATTTT
cdr3_aa: CASSEGTSYSNQPQHF

v_call: TRBV27
d_call: -
j_call: TRBJ2-2
clone_size: -
cdr3_nt: TGTGCCAGCACCACCCGTCGGCGGGCGGGCACCGGGGAGCTGTTTTTT
cdr3_aa: CASTTRRRAGTGELFF

v_call: TRBV5-1
d_call: TRBD2
j_call: TRBJ2-3
clone_size: -
cdr3_nt: TGCGCCAGCAGCCCCAGGGCTAGCGGGGGTCCAGATACGCAGTATTTT
cdr3_aa: CASSPRASGGPDTQYF

v_call: TRBV14
d_call: TRBD2
j_call: TRBJ2-3
clone_size: -
cdr3_nt: TGTGCCAGCAGCCAAGATTATCGAGCGGGAGGGCCGAGGACGCAGTATTTT
cdr3_aa: CASSQDYRAGGPRTQYF

v_call: TRBV5-4
d_call: -
j_call: TRBJ2-1
clone_size: once
cdr3_nt: TGTGCCAGCAGCTTGGCGAAGGGGGCCTACAATGAGCAGTTCTTC
cdr3_aa: CASSLAKGAYNEQFF

v_call: TRBV5-1
d_call: -
j_call: TRBJ2-7
clone_size: -
cdr3_nt: TGCGCCAGCAACGAACAGGGAGCCTACGAGCAGTACTTC
cdr3_aa: CASNEQGAYEQYF

v_call: TRBV25-1
d_call: -
j_call: TRBJ1-5
clone_size: -
cdr3_nt: TGTGCCAGCAGTGCCTCAGGGAATAGCAATCAGCCCCAGCATTTT
cdr3_aa: CASSASGNSNQPQHF

v_call: TRBV5-1
d_call: -
j_call: TRBJ2-2
clone_size: -
cdr3_nt: TGCGCCAGCAGCCCGGCGAGAGGGAACACCGGGGAGCTGTTTTTT
cdr3_aa: CASSPARGNTGELFF

v_call: TRBV5-4
d_call: -
j_call: TRBJ2-7
clone_size: -
cdr3_nt: TGTGCCAGCAGCTTGGGGTACGAGCAGTACTTC
cdr3_aa: CASSLGYEQYF

v_call: TRBV15
d_call: -
j_call: TRBJ1-5
clone_size: -
cdr3_nt: TGTGCCACCAGCAGGGACATCCAGACGGGTCAGCCCCAGCATTTT
cdr3_aa: CATSRDIQTGQPQHF

v_call: TRBV7-8
d_call: -
j_call: TRBJ2-7
clone_size: -
cdr3_nt: TGTGCCAGCAGCTTAGGGTTCACTCTGGAGCAGTACTTC
cdr3_aa: CASSLGFTLEQYF

v_call: TRBV5-1
d_call: TRBD1
j_call: TRBJ1-1
clone_size: -
cdr3_nt: TGCGCCAGCAGCCAAGCCGGGACAGGGTCCCCTTTCTTT
cdr3_aa: CASSQAGTGSPFF

v_call: TRBV7-9
d_call: TRBD1
j_call: TRBJ2-7
clone_size: once
cdr3_nt: TGTGCCAGCAGTCCGCGACAGGGTTCGATGCAGTACTTC
cdr3_aa: CASSPRQGSMQYF

v_call: TRBV5-4
d_call: TRBD1
j_call: TRBJ2-3
clone_size: -
cdr3_nt: TGTGCCAGCAGCGTAGACAGGGGGCTAGGGGATACGCAGTATTTT
cdr3_aa: CASSVDRGLGDTQYF

v_call: TRBV18
d_call: -
j_call: TRBJ1-2
clone_size: -
cdr3_nt: TGTGCCAGCTCAGCACGATCAAACAGGGTGGGGAACTATGGCTACACCTTC
cdr3_aa: CASSARSNRVGNYGYTF

v_call: TRBV28
d_call: -
j_call: TRBJ1-1
clone_size: few
cdr3_nt: TGTGCCAGCAGTTTGTTGACAGGACCTAACACTGAAGCTTTCTTT
cdr3_aa: CASSLLTGPNTEAFF

v_call: TRBV6-5
d_call: -
j_call: TRBJ1-6
clone_size: -
cdr3_nt: TGTGCCAGCAGTTCAGGGGACACCTATAATTCACCCCTCCACTTT
cdr3_aa: CASSSGDTYNSPLHF

v_call: TRBV11-1
d_call: -
j_call: TRBJ1-1
clone_size: -
cdr3_nt: TGTGCCAGCAGCTTATTCCCTATAACTGAAGCTTTCTTT
cdr3_aa: CASSLFPITEAFF

v_call: TRBV7-2
d_call: TRBD1
j_call: TRBJ1-5
clone_size: -
cdr3_nt: TGTGCCAGCAGCTTAGGGACAGGGGCTTGGGGTCAGCCCCAGCATTTT
cdr3_aa: CASSLGTGAWGQPQHF

v_call: TRBV4-2
d_call: -
j_call: TRBJ1-2
clone_size: -
cdr3_nt: TGTGCCAGCAGCCAAGCGGCAGGCAACTATGGCTACACCTTC
cdr3_aa: CASSQAAGNYGYTF

v_call: TRBV28
d_call: -
j_call: TRBJ2-7
clone_size: -
cdr3_nt: TGTGCCAGCAAGGGGGCGGGGTCCCCCTCCTACGAGCAGTACTTC
cdr3_aa: CASKGAGSPSYEQYF

v_call: TRBV4-1
d_call: -
j_call: TRBJ1-2
clone_size: -
cdr3_nt: TGCGCCAGCAGCCAAGATTTGGCCTATGGCTACACCTTC
cdr3_aa: CASSQDLAYGYTF

v_call: TRBV6-5
d_call: -
j_call: TRBJ2-1
clone_size: -
cdr3_nt: TGTGCCAGCAGTTACGACAGGAGCTCCTACAATGAGCAGTTCTTC
cdr3_aa: CASSYDRSSYNEQFF

v_call: TRBV7-2
d_call: -
j_call: TRBJ2-1
clone_size: -
cdr3_nt: TGTGCCAGCAGCTCAAGCGCGGGCGATGAGCAGTTCTTC
cdr3_aa: CASSSSAGDEQFF

v_call: TRBV5-1
d_call: -
j_call: TRBJ2-2
clone_size: -
cdr3_nt: TGCGCCAGCAGCGGCCGACTAGACTCCGGGGAGCTGTTTTTT
cdr3_aa: CASSGRLDSGELFF

v_call: TRBV5-1
d_call: -
j_call: TRBJ1-2
clone_size: -
cdr3_nt: TGCGCCAGCAGCGCGGCTGACGGGGGCTATGGCTACACCTTC
cdr3_aa: CASSAADGGYGYTF

v_call: TRBV11-2
d_call: -
j_call: TRBJ2-3
clone_size: once
cdr3_nt: TGTGCCAGCAGCTCGGGCGTGTCTTTAGGAGATACGCAGTATTTT
cdr3_aa: CASSSGVSLGDTQYF

v_call: TRBV28
d_call: -
j_call: TRBJ1-1
clone_size: -
cdr3_nt: TGTGCCATTCGGCGGTTGGGCCTCCTTGATGAAGCTTTCTTT
cdr3_aa: CAIRRLGLLDEAFF

v_call: TRBV9
d_call: -
j_call: TRBJ1-6
clone_size: few
cdr3_nt: TGTGCCAGCAGCGACCAAAGCAGGGTTTCACCCCTCCACTTT
cdr3_aa: CASSDQSRVSPLHF

v_call: TRBV4-1
d_call: -
j_call: TRBJ2-3
clone_size: -
cdr3_nt: TGCGCCAGCAGGCAGGGACGGGGGAGCACAGATACGCAGTATTTT
cdr3_aa: CASRQGRGSTDTQYF

v_call: TRBV7-9
d_call: -
j_call: TRBJ2-1
clone_size: -
cdr3_nt: TGTGCCAGCAGCTCCCGACTACCGATATACAATGAGCAGTTCTTC
cdr3_aa: CASSSRLPIYNEQFF

v_call: TRBV28
d_call: -
j_call: TRBJ1-2
clone_size: -
cdr3_nt: TGTGCCAGCAGTACCACGCCTCCTAACTATGGCTACACCTTC
cdr3_aa: CASSTTPPNYGYTF

v_call: TRBV27
d_call: -
j_call: TRBJ1-5
clone_size: -
cdr3_nt: TGTGCCAGCAGTTTAAGGCAGGGAAGACAGCCCCAGCATTTT
cdr3_aa: CASSLRQGRQPQHF